The 11 T cell receptor beta chains given below trace back to one sample, sequenced in a study of post-analysis software for immune sequencing data (dated by TCRdb to the mid-2010s). The full study reports these points: Patients showed significantly higher frequencies than controls for roughly five TRBV segments, among them TRBV5-6, TRBV5-1 and TRBV20-1.

Their recognized antigens are unknown. The library was produced with PCR. Sequencing used an Illumina HiSeq 2500. To reduce PCR and sequencing biases, unique molecular identifiers were built into the TCR beta cDNA libraries. The public reads were run again by TCRdb, first through fastp at Q25 and then through MiXCR, and only productive beta chains were kept. Each entry merges the rows of one CDR3 protein and shows their most common DNA and genes. The sample table contains a few hundred thousand distinct CDR3 sequences; only one count was recorded for less than 40% of them. Of the sample, approximately 4.6% falls within the top ten clones. Source material: blood. The origin of the receptors is a girl aged 10-17 years with multiple sclerosis.

Many counts were recorded for this clonotype. This chain links TRBV29-1 with TRBJ2-3, with D perhaps TRBD1 (6 bases). The CDR3 covers 14 residues. V was cut by 4 bases and J by 2 bases, with 13 bases left in between. Germline assignment: CDR1 SQVTM and CDR2 ANQGSEA. The CDR3 loop reads CSVVRQGPTDTQYF. The CDR3 DNA is TGCAGCGTTGTTCGCCAGGGGCCCACAGATACGCAGTATTTT.

The chain has TRBV20-1 and TRBJ2-1; 8 bases map to TRBD1. This CDR3 has 12 residues. Germline loops: CDR1 DFQATT, CDR2 SNEGSKA (reference sequence). The CDR3 sequence is CSFGQGIAEQFF. CDR3 coding DNA: TGCAGCTTCGGACAGGGAATAGCTGAGCAGTTCTTC.

The V and J genes are TRBV12-3 or TRBV12-4 and TRBJ2-7, with 8 bases aligning to TRBD1. Losses at the gene ends were 5 bases for V and 2 bases for J; bases not matched to a gene: 5. CDR3 length: 14 amino acids. The CDR3 sequence is CASSLETGAYEQYF. CDR3 in DNA: TGTGCCAGCAGTCTGGAGACAGGGGCCTACGAGCAGTACTTC.

The rearrangement joins TRBV12-3 or TRBV12-4 to TRBJ1-2; TRBD1 matches at 7 bases. V gave up 5 bases and J gave up 8 bases; unmatched junction bases: 5. CDR3 length equals 12 residues. This chain's CDR3 is CASSRDRGGYTF. For the CDR3, the DNA is TGTGCCAGCAGTCGGGACAGAGGCGGCTACACCTTC.

This clonotype was observed a few times. The V gene is TRBV2, the J gene TRBJ1-5, with D maybe TRBD1 (6 bases). The CDR3 runs to 11 residues. Trimming took 6 bases from V and 7 from J, leaving 7 bases between them. Germline V lookup: CDR1 SNHLY, CDR2 FYNNEI. Here the CDR3 reads CASRQGQPQHF. The CDR3 DNA sequence: TGTGCCAGCAGACAGGGCCAGCCCCAGCATTTT.

Remarks on this clonotype: This may be a read error: a much more frequent sequence differs by one nucleotide. The V gene is TRBV9, the J gene TRBJ1-1; tentatively, D is TRBD1 (6 bases). CDR1 and CDR2 (germline): SGDLS, YYNGEE. The V end lost 8 bases, the J end lost 4 bases, and 18 bases lay between the germline ends. CDR3 length: 14 residues. The DNA for the CDR3 is TGTGCCAGAAGCAAAGGGGGGGCTGCCACTGAAGCTTTCTTT. It yields the protein CARSKGGAATEAFF. The full variable domain, its missing parts supplied by reference TRBV9 and TRBJ1-1, is DSGVTQTPKHLITATGQRVTLRCSPRSGDLSVYWYQQSLDQGLQFLIQYYNGEERAKGNILERFSAQQFPDLHSELNLSSLELGDSALYFCARSKGGAATEAFFGQGTRLTVV.

This clonotype showed up just a few times. The chain employs TRBV4-1 and TRBJ2-5; D unresolved. CDR3 length equals 13 residues. The V gene lost 0 bases and the J gene lost 4 bases, with 6 bases spanning the gap. Per germline, CDR1 MGHRA and CDR2 YSYEKL. DNA of the CDR3: TGCGCCAGCAGCCAAGATTCGGGAGAGACCCAGTACTTC. Translated, it gives CASSQDSGETQYF.

This clonotype was detected once. The chain couples TRBV13 to TRBJ2-1; D remains unclear. The CDR3 contains 15 residues. CDR1 is PRHDT, CDR2 FYEKMQ, per germline (reference sequence). V was trimmed by 3 bases and J by 7 bases, leaving 16 bases between them. CDR3 DNA: TGTGCCAGCAGCTTCGGGCTATTCCTTAGGAATGAGCAGTTCTTC. This sequence encodes CASSFGLFLRNEQFF.

The chain has TRBV20-1 and TRBJ2-5, with 9 bases identical to TRBD1. The CDR3 contains 13 residues. V shed 5 bases and J 4 bases; nucleotides not matched to a gene: 5. The germline V gene encodes CDR1 DFQATT and CDR2 SNEGSKA (reference sequence). The CDR3 DNA sequence: TGCAGTGCTCCTACAGGGGGCCGAGAGACCCAGTACTTC. Protein: CSAPTGGRETQYF.

The chain couples TRBV14 to TRBJ2-7; no firm D call. Trimming cost V 4 bases and J 0 bases, with 4 bases left between them. CDR1 is SGHDN and CDR2 is FVKESK in the germline V gene. The CDR3 totals 12 residues. The CDR3 loop reads CASSRYSYEQYF. The CDR3 coding sequence is TGTGCCAGCAGCCGATACTCCTACGAGCAGTACTTC.

This clonotype has a handful of counts. A much larger clone differs by one base, so this may be a read error. This CDR3 is CASRMSGYRETQYF. The CDR3 coding sequence is TGTGCCAGCAGGATGTCGGGCTACCGGGAGACCCAGTACTTC. The V gene is TRBV28, the J gene TRBJ2-5, with D unclear. CDR3 length: 14 residues. Germline V CDR1 and CDR2: MDHEN, SYDVKM. V dropped 6 bases and J dropped 5 bases, with 16 bases sitting between them.